The rows below give T cell receptor beta chains drawn from one sample of a study of PD-L1 blockade in urothelial cancer. Method: immunoSEQ multiplex PCR; TCRdb's copy keeps in-frame clones and lacks some. Among about 85,000 clones listed, more than 75% were seen once. The source material was PBMCs, sampled around atezolizumab (anti-PD-L1) treatment. The source is a man aged 55 to 70 with urothelial cancer. Each CDR3 is given with its conserved first and last residue. The D gene is left open where the match is weak. Only some rows state a clone size, as once, few, many or a class for expanded clones.

D	V	J	size	CDR3	DNA
NA	TRBV29-1	TRBJ1-5	NA	CSVQLGGGINQPQHF	TGCAGCGTTCAACTGGGGGGTGGTATCAATCAGCCCCAGCATTTT
NA	TRBV7-8	TRBJ1-5	NA	CASSTDSYQPQHF	TGTGCCAGCAGCACGGACAGTTATCAGCCCCAGCATTTT
TRBD1	TRBV19	TRBJ1-1	NA	CASTTGGEAEAFF	TGTGCCAGCACTACAGGGGGCGAGGCTGAAGCTTTCTTT
NA	TRBV7-3	TRBJ2-6	once	CASSPAGTRNLDSGANVLTF	TGTGCCAGCAGCCCCGCCGGGACTCGCAACCTAGACTCTGGGGCCAACGTCCTGACTTTC
NA	TRBV30	TRBJ1-1	NA	CAWSVFRRYTEAFF	TGTGCCTGGAGTGTATTTAGGAGATACACTGAAGCTTTCTTT
TRBD2	TRBV7-9	TRBJ2-1	NA	CASSRLAGLSYNEQFF	TGTGCCAGCAGCCGGCTAGCGGGCCTATCCTACAATGAGCAGTTCTTC
NA	TRBV19	TRBJ2-7	NA	CASSGSTYEQYF	TGTGCCAGTAGCGGGAGTACCTACGAGCAGTACTTC
NA	TRBV7-8	TRBJ1-2	NA	CASSSTRGSYGYTF	TGTGCCAGCAGCTCCACCCGGGGGTCCTATGGCTACACCTTC
TRBD2	TRBV7-3	TRBJ2-3	NA	CASSLSGFGGGRGTDTQYF	TGTGCCAGCAGCTTAAGTGGTTTCGGGGGGGGCCGGGGCACAGATACGCAGTATTTT
NA	TRBV11-2	TRBJ2-7	NA	CASSLERGSSYEQYF	TGTGCCAGCAGCTTAGAGCGGGGAAGCTCCTACGAGCAGTACTTC
TRBD2	TRBV29-1	TRBJ2-5	NA	CSVVMGLAGAPQETQYF	TGCAGCGTTGTAATGGGACTAGCGGGGGCCCCTCAAGAGACCCAGTACTTC
NA	TRBV19	TRBJ1-2	NA	CASSPAVDYGYTF	TGTGCCAGTAGTCCAGCGGTCGACTATGGCTACACCTTC
TRBD1	TRBV18	TRBJ1-2	NA	CASSPGDRGGYTF	TGTGCCAGCTCGCCGGGGGACAGGGGAGGCTACACCTTC
TRBD1	TRBV7-9	TRBJ1-1	NA	CASSSDRETEAFF	TGTGCCAGCAGCAGCGACAGGGAAACTGAAGCTTTCTTT
TRBD1	TRBV7-8	TRBJ2-7	once	CASSLVTGGLSEQYF	TGTGCCAGCAGCTTAGTTACAGGGGGTTTGAGCGAGCAGTACTTC
TRBD1	TRBV20-1	TRBJ2-7	NA	CSNQGVEEQYF	TGCAGTAACCAGGGGGTTGAAGAGCAGTACTTC
TRBD1	TRBV4-2	TRBJ1-4	NA	CASSQPGTGRNEKLFF	TGTGCCAGCAGCCAACCAGGGACAGGGCGTAATGAAAAACTGTTTTTT
TRBD1	TRBV30	TRBJ1-5	NA	CAWSVQGSPQPQHF	TGTGCCTGGAGTGTACAGGGGAGCCCTCAGCCCCAGCATTTT
TRBD2	TRBV28	TRBJ2-1	NA	CASSFSRTSGSLAEQFF	TGTGCCAGCAGTTTTTCCCGGACTAGCGGGAGTCTGGCTGAGCAGTTCTTC
NA	TRBV5-6	TRBJ2-7	few	CASTLEGREQYF	TGTGCCAGCACGCTGGAGGGTCGCGAGCAGTACTTC
TRBD1	TRBV2	TRBJ1-5	NA	CASSALGTGVGQPQHF	TGTGCCAGCAGTGCGTTGGGGACAGGGGTCGGACAGCCCCAGCATTTT
NA	TRBV18	TRBJ1-5	NA	CASSPGQSNQPQHF	TGTGCCAGCTCACCGGGGCAGAGCAATCAGCCCCAGCATTTT
NA	TRBV6-5	TRBJ1-3	NA	CASSYSGGSGNTIYF	TGTGCCAGCAGTTACTCCGGGGGGTCCGGAAACACCATATATTTT
TRBD2	TRBV28	TRBJ2-5	NA	CASSLKRGLGLQETQYF	TGTGCCAGCAGTTTAAAGCGGGGACTAGGGTTACAAGAGACCCAGTACTTC
NA	TRBV4-3	TRBJ2-7	NA	CASSQYRGYEQYF	TGCGCCAGCAGCCAGTATAGGGGGTACGAGCAGTACTTC
TRBD1	TRBV11-2	TRBJ2-5	NA	CASSLLTGIHETQYF	TGTGCCAGCAGCTTACTGACAGGGATCCACGAGACCCAGTACTTC
NA	TRBV5-1	TRBJ2-1	NA	CASSLDGIYNEQFF	TGCGCCAGCAGCTTGGACGGGATCTACAATGAGCAGTTCTTC
TRBD2	TRBV4-1	TRBJ2-2	NA	CASSRKDETSGTINTGELFF	TGCGCCAGCAGCCGGAAGGACGAGACTAGCGGGACAATTAACACCGGGGAGCTGTTTTTT
NA	TRBV7-9	TRBJ2-1	few	CASSFQAEWNEQFF	TGTGCCAGCAGCTTCCAGGCAGAATGGAATGAGCAGTTCTTC
TRBD1	TRBV4-1	TRBJ2-1	NA	CASSHAGQGVNEQFF	TGCGCCAGCAGCCATGCGGGACAGGGGGTCAATGAGCAGTTCTTC
TRBD2	TRBV30	TRBJ2-3	NA	CAWSAPFQREIITDTQYF	TGTGCCTGGAGTGCACCCTTCCAGCGGGAGATAATCACAGATACGCAGTATTTT
TRBD1	TRBV6-1	TRBJ1-2	NA	CASREDRGYGYTF	TGTGCCAGCAGGGAGGACAGGGGCTATGGCTACACCTTC
NA	TRBV2	TRBJ1-5	NA	CASSDQGWGNQPQHF	TGTGCCAGCAGTGATCAGGGTTGGGGCAATCAGCCCCAGCATTTT
NA	TRBV7-9	TRBJ2-5	NA	CASSYRQGLSETQYF	TGTGCCAGCAGCTATCGGCAGGGTTTGTCAGAGACCCAGTACTTC
TRBD2	TRBV15	TRBJ2-1	NA	CATSRVRLAGHYNEQFF	TGTGCCACCAGCAGAGTTCGACTAGCGGGGCACTACAATGAGCAGTTCTTC
NA	TRBV30	TRBJ1-2	NA	CAWSVLLNYGYTF	TGTGCCTGGAGTGTTTTATTGAACTATGGCTACACCTTC
TRBD2	TRBV7-9	TRBJ2-5	NA	CASTTDWAGVGAQETQYF	TGTGCCAGCACTACGGACTGGGCGGGAGTTGGGGCACAAGAGACCCAGTACTTC
TRBD1	TRBV11-2	TRBJ1-2	NA	CASSSSGQAGGYTF	TGTGCCAGCAGCTCCTCGGGACAGGCAGGCGGCTACACCTTC
TRBD1	TRBV4-1	TRBJ2-7	NA	CASSQGQGISYEQYF	TGCGCCAGCAGCCAGGGACAGGGGATCTCCTACGAGCAGTACTTC
NA	TRBV30	TRBJ2-3	NA	CAWSVSLGSTDTQYF	TGTGCCTGGAGTGTGTCACTCGGGAGCACAGATACGCAGTATTTT
TRBD2	TRBV28	TRBJ2-7	NA	CASSSVGTITYEQYF	TGTGCCAGCAGCTCGGTCGGGACTATTACCTACGAGCAGTACTTC
NA	TRBV7-3	TRBJ1-3	NA	CASSLTGQQGSGNTIYF	TGTGCCAGCAGCTTAACGGGTCAACAGGGATCTGGAAACACCATATATTTT
NA	TRBV7-8	TRBJ1-6	once	CASSLRGPRSPLHF	TGTGCCAGCAGCTTAAGGGGTCCGCGATCACCCCTCCACTTT
TRBD2	TRBV11-2	TRBJ2-1	NA	CASSLRTSGAPEQFF	TGTGCCAGCAGCCTCCGGACTAGCGGCGCCCCTGAGCAGTTCTTC
NA	TRBV27	TRBJ2-1	NA	CASRPGLLYNEQFF	TGTGCCAGCAGACCCGGACTACTATACAATGAGCAGTTCTTC
NA	TRBV27	TRBJ2-7	NA	CASSFSGLPYEQYF	TGTGCCAGCAGTTTTTCAGGGCTGCCTTACGAGCAGTACTTC
NA	TRBV7-2	TRBJ1-3	NA	CASSFRPGVGNTIYF	TGTGCCAGCAGCTTTCGCCCAGGGGTGGGAAACACCATATATTTT
NA	TRBV5-4	TRBJ2-5	NA	CASSLSRQLETQYF	TGTGCCAGCAGCTTATCACGACAGTTGGAGACCCAGTACTTC
TRBD2	TRBV5-5	TRBJ2-7	NA	CASSLGSGSYEQYF	TGTGCCAGCAGCTTGGGGAGCGGGAGCTACGAGCAGTACTTC
TRBD1	TRBV6-5	TRBJ1-5	NA	CASTQGDDQPQHF	TGTGCCAGCACACAGGGGGACGATCAGCCCCAGCATTTT
NA	TRBV5-1	TRBJ1-2	NA	CASSLRQFNRVIRYGYTF	TGCGCCAGCAGCTTGAGACAGTTCAACCGGGTAATCCGCTATGGCTACACCTTC
TRBD2	TRBV7-2	TRBJ2-1	NA	CASSAWTSGHNEQFF	TGTGCCAGCAGCGCCTGGACTAGCGGCCACAATGAGCAGTTCTTC
NA	TRBV20-1	TRBJ2-7	NA	CSARDSYEQYF	TGCAGTGCTAGAGATTCTTACGAGCAGTACTTC
TRBD1	TRBV6-6	TRBJ1-3	NA	CASTSQGFTGNTIYF	TGTGCCAGCACCTCACAGGGGTTCACAGGAAACACCATATATTTT
TRBD1	TRBV7-9	TRBJ2-7	NA	CASSLTQGGIYEQYF	TGTGCCAGCAGCTTAACACAGGGGGGAATCTACGAGCAGTACTTC
TRBD1	TRBV5-1	TRBJ1-4	NA	CASNRGPNEKLFF	TGCGCCAGCAATAGGGGGCCTAATGAAAAACTGTTTTTT
NA	TRBV30	TRBJ1-2	NA	CAWSVGGRGYTF	TGTGCCTGGAGTGTCGGGGGAAGGGGCTACACCTTC
NA	TRBV7-9	TRBJ1-6	NA	CASSFTLSDSPLHF	TGTGCCAGCAGCTTCACCCTAAGTGATTCACCCCTCCACTTT
TRBD1	TRBV9	TRBJ1-2	NA	CASSVVGQINGYTF	TGTGCCAGCAGCGTAGTGGGACAGATAAATGGCTACACCTTC